This T cell receptor (beta chain) derives from a study of neurological immune-mediated disorders. Trimming removed 0 bases from V and 0 bases from J, with 8 bases in between. This CDR3 has 15 amino acids. Germline-derived CDR1 and CDR2 are SGHRS and YFSETQ. Time point in this sample: longitudinal time-point 1 (baseline). Where libraries were unsorted, they were derived from 2 million PBMCs stored at -80 degrees C. In this sample, this clonotype turned up many times. The cDNA was synthesized by means of template-switch 5'RACE, which was carried out with 10-nucleotide random UMIs. A single record per CDR3 protein comes from TCRdb applying MiXCR to the 5' RACE reads. This sample has 55,000 to 80,000 distinct CDR3 sequences, with around 13% found just once.

The rearrangement links TRBV5-1 to TRBJ2-3; D not resolved. Specimen: PBMCs. This clonotype originated in a female donor with HTLV-1-associated myelopathy (HAM/TSP). CDR3 DNA sequence: TGCGCCAGCAGCTTGGACAGTCCTAGCACAGATACGCAGTATTTT. As protein: CASSLDSPSTDTQYF.